Following are 22 T cell receptor beta chains from one sample sequenced in a study of patients and donors after allogeneic stem cell transplantation. From the RT-PCR reads, TCRdb called clonotypes with MiXCR, one entry per CDR3 protein. The table includes approximately 210,000 distinct CDR3 sequences, approximately 41% detected once. Source material: blood, either unsorted or a sorted T cell fraction (not recorded which). These receptors all stem from a human donor who was either an allogeneic HSCT recipient or a stem cell or donor lymphocyte infusion donor (not recorded which). It is not recorded whose cells these are; they may come from a transplant donor.

V usage is TRBV20-1 and J usage is TRBJ1-2; a possible D gene is TRBD1 (6 bases). Germline assignment: CDR1 DFQATT and CDR2 SNEGSKA (reference sequence). The CDR3 consists of 15 residues. V lost 5 bases and J 9 bases, leaving 25 bases between the germline ends. The CDR3 sequence is CSAEGGGTAPLSYTF. The DNA of the CDR3 is TGCAGTGCTGAGGGGGGCGGAACAGCACCTCTGAGCTACACCTTC.

The V gene is TRBV5-1, the J gene TRBJ2-1, with TRBD2 matching 10 bases. Germline CDR1 and CDR2: SGHRS and YFSETQ. The CDR3 totals 17 residues. Germline trimming cut 0 bases from V and 6 bases from J; bases unmatched to any gene: 9. As DNA, the CDR3 is TGCGCCAGCAGCTTGGTGCCTAGCGGGAGTGAGCGCAATGAGCAGTTCTTC. Protein: CASSLVPSGSERNEQFF.

This chain uses TRBV27 with TRBJ2-1; 10 bases fit TRBD2. With 5 bases clipped from V and 6 bases from J, the junction kept 7 bases outside the gene matches. Germline CDR1 MNHEY, CDR2 SMNVEV (reference sequence). CDR3 length: 15 amino acids. CDR3 bases: TGTGCCAGCAGTCTTGCTAGCGGGAGACCCAATGAGCAGTTCTTC. Its protein is CASSLASGRPNEQFF.

The chain combines TRBV7-9 with TRBJ2-7; 7 positions match TRBD1. Germline V CDR1 and CDR2: SEHNR, FQNEAQ (reference sequence). There are 14 residues in the CDR3. V shed 0 bases, J shed 5 bases, and the junction held 4 bases outside the gene matches. For the CDR3, the DNA is TGTGCCAGCAGCTTAGCCGGCAGGGGGAACGAGCAGTACTTC. Its protein is CASSLAGRGNEQYF.

The chain uses TRBV6-4 and TRBJ1-6, with TRBD1 as a possible D gene (6 bases). V lost 0 bases to trimming and J lost 7 bases, with 7 bases between them. The CDR3 is 14 amino acids. Germline-derived CDR1 and CDR2 are MRHNA and SNTAGT. CDR3 bases: TGTGCCAGCAGTGACTCCGACAGGAATTCACCCCTCCACTTT. This sequence encodes CASSDSDRNSPLHF.

This clonotype occurred a few times. This chain joins TRBV5-1 and TRBJ1-2, with D hard to call. CDR3 length: 11 residues. Germline CDR1 is SGHRS and CDR2 is YFSETQ. V gave up 0 bases and J gave up 8 bases, with 5 bases separating them. CDR3 coding DNA: TGCGCCAGCAGCTTGGGAGAGGGCTACACCTTC. Residues: CASSLGEGYTF.

CDR3 protein: CASSQQVTVTGELFF. The CDR3 DNA sequence: TGTGCCAGCAGCCAACAGGTTACAGTCACCGGGGAGCTGTTTTTT. V usage is TRBV14 and J usage is TRBJ2-2; D unresolved. Germline loops: CDR1 SGHDN, CDR2 FVKESK. The CDR3 has 15 amino acids. Between the trimmed V and J ends, which lost 2 bases and 4 bases, there was a span of 11 bases.

For the CDR3, the DNA is TGTGCCAGCAGCAAAGATACCATAACCCCTGTCCCTGAGCAGTTCTTC. Protein sequence: CASSKDTITPVPEQFF. The rearrangement links TRBV21-1 to TRBJ2-1; the table gives TRBD1 as D, unverified against the DNA. TRBV21-1 is an annotated pseudogene. CDR3 length: 16 residues.

The rearrangement uses TRBV2 and TRBJ2-1; TRBD1 agrees at 9 bases. V shed 9 bases, J shed 8 bases, and the junction held 11 bases outside the gene matches. The CDR3 length is 14 residues. Germline V gene sequence: CDR1 SNHLY, CDR2 FYNNEI. Written as DNA, the CDR3 is TGTGCCAGAGCCCGTACAGGGGGCGGGGATGAGCAGTTCTTC. It translates to CARARTGGGDEQFF.

This clonotype was observed a few times. The chain combines TRBV28 with TRBJ1-5; 10 nucleotides match TRBD1. Germline assignment: CDR1 MDHEN and CDR2 SYDVKM. The CDR3 contains 16 residues. J lost 4 bases, V lost 7 bases, and 10 bases had no gene match. This CDR3 reads CASTEQMGQGNQPQHF. The DNA for the CDR3 is TGTGCCAGCACTGAACAAATGGGACAGGGGAATCAGCCCCAGCATTTT.

This clonotype has only a few counts. The chain is built from TRBV7-9 and TRBJ1-1; maybe TRBD1 (5 bases). V lost 0 bases to trimming and J lost 9 bases, with 14 bases between them. The CDR3 is made up of 14 amino acids. Germline V lookup: CDR1 SEHNR, CDR2 FQNEAQ (reference sequence). In DNA form, the CDR3 reads TGTGCCAGCAGCTTAGCCCAGCCAGGGTACAAAGCTTTCTTT. Translated, it gives CASSLAQPGYKAFF.

V and J are TRBV28 and TRBJ2-7, with TRBD1 matching 11 bases. Germline loops: CDR1 MDHEN, CDR2 SYDVKM. With 5 bases clipped from V and 4 bases from J, the junction kept 7 bases outside the gene matches. This CDR3 is built from 15 residues. The CDR3 region is CASSPLGTGGYEQYF. For the CDR3, the DNA is TGTGCCAGCAGTCCCTTGGGGACAGGGGGTTACGAGCAGTACTTC.

V gene TRBV15 combines with J gene TRBJ2-5; no firm D call. The CDR3 loop spans 15 amino acids. Germline V gene sequence: CDR1 LNHNV, CDR2 YYDKDF (reference sequence). Trimming shortened V by 0 bases and J by 2 bases, and 10 bases separated the two germline ends. CDR3 sequence: CATSRDQDGQETQYF. The CDR3 DNA reads as TGTGCCACCAGCAGAGATCAAGACGGGCAAGAGACCCAGTACTTC.

A remark on this clonotype: Germline and junction disagree at one end, which may indicate a read error. The J gene is TRBJ2-5, the V gene TRBV7-7, with 11 bases that match TRBD2. This CDR3 has 17 amino acids. Germline CDR1 is SSHAT and CDR2 is FNYEAQ (reference sequence). The CDR3 here is CASSSLGTGLAGETQYF. The DNA of the CDR3 is TGTGCTAGCAGCTCGCTTGGGACAGGACTAGCGGGAGAGACCCAGTACTTC.

The chain carries TRBV24-1 and TRBJ1-2, with D hard to call. The CDR3 is 12 amino acids. CDR1 and CDR2 (germline): KGHDR, SFDVKD. V was trimmed by 9 bases and J by 4 bases, leaving 11 bases between them. As DNA, the CDR3 is TGTGCCACCGCCTGGCTATGCTATGGCTACACCTTC. This codes for CATAWLCYGYTF.

The chain couples TRBV5-1 to TRBJ2-1; D gene unclear. The length of the CDR3 is 16 residues. CDR1 and CDR2 from the germline V gene are SGHRS and YFSETQ. The V gene lost 2 bases and the J gene lost 0 bases, with 12 bases spanning the gap. CDR3 sequence reads: CASSLYSQSSYNEQFF. The CDR3 DNA follows: TGCGCCAGCAGCTTATATAGCCAGAGCTCCTACAATGAGCAGTTCTTC.

This chain joins TRBV6-2 or TRBV6-3 and TRBJ2-2; 12 nucleotides line up with TRBD2. CDR3 size: 16 residues. Germline trimming cut 8 bases from V and 4 bases from J; bases unmatched to any gene: 8. From germline, CDR1 is MNHEY and CDR2 SVGEGT. The CDR3 DNA reads as TGTGCCAGCGGGAAACTAGCGGGAGGTTTCACCGGGGAGCTGTTTTTT. This sequence encodes CASGKLAGGFTGELFF.

The V call is TRBV7-3, the J call TRBJ1-5; TRBD1 matches 9 bases. Unmatched junction bases numbered 7, after V lost 1 base and J lost 3 bases. From germline, CDR1 is SGHTA and CDR2 FQGTGA. The CDR3 runs to 17 residues. The CDR3 loop is CASSLSFGTGNNQPQHF. Written as DNA, the CDR3 is TGTGCCAGCAGCTTAAGTTTCGGGACAGGGAACAATCAGCCCCAGCATTTT.

V is TRBV7-2 and J is TRBJ1-2, with 11 positions matching TRBD1. CDR3 length: 19 amino acids. V lost 3 bases and J lost 0; bases outside the gene matches: 12. The germline gives CDR1 SGHTA, CDR2 FQGNSA. Here the CDR3 DNA reads TGTGCCAGCAGCTTTTCCCCACCGGGACAGGGGGGTTCTAACTATGGCTACACCTTC. This sequence encodes CASSFSPPGQGGSNYGYTF.

This chain links TRBV7-3 with TRBJ1-1, with no clear D. The ends were cut back, 4 bases at V and 1 base at J, with 10 bases in the middle. This CDR3 is 14 amino acids long. Germline CDR1 reads SGHTA; CDR2 reads FQGTGA. CDR3 bases: TGTGCCAGCAGCTCAAGGGCAGGGAACACTGAAGCTTTCTTT. This sequence encodes CASSSRAGNTEAFF.

The chain combines TRBV6-5 with TRBJ1-1, with TRBD1 as a possible D gene (6 bases). Per germline, CDR1 MNHEY and CDR2 SVGAGI. Trimming removed 5 bases at V and 4 bases at J, with 20 bases between. This CDR3 has 16 residues. The CDR3 here is CASSLNPTGLATEAFF. CDR3 nucleotide sequence: TGTGCCAGCAGTCTTAATCCCACAGGGTTGGCCACTGAAGCTTTCTTT.

This clonotype was counted a few times. The V and J genes are TRBV15 and TRBJ1-1; 7 nucleotides align to TRBD1. With V trimmed by 6 bases and J by 3 bases, 4 bases remained unmatched. The CDR3 covers 13 residues. Germline values: CDR1 LNHNV, CDR2 YYDKDF (reference sequence). The CDR3, as DNA: TGTGCCACCAGTAAGGGGGCGGACACTGAAGCTTTCTTT. Translated, it gives CATSKGADTEAFF.